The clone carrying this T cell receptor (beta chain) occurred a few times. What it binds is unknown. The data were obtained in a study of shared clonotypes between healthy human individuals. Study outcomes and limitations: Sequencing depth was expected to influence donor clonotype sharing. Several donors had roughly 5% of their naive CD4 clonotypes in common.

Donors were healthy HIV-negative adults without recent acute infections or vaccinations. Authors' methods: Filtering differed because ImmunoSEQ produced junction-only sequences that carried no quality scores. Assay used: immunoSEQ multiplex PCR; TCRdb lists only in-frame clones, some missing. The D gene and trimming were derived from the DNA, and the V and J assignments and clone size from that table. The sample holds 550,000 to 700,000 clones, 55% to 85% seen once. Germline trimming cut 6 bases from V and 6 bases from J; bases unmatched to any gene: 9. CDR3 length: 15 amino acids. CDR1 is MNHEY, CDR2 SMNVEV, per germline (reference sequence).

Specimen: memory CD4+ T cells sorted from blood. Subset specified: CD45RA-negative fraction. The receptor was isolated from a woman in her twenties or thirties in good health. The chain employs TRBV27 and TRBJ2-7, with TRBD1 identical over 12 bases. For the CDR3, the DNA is TGTGCCAGCAGGAGGGGACAGGGGGCTGAAGCCGAGCAGTACTTC. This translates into CASRRGQGAEAEQYF.